The 2 T cell receptor beta chains presented below share a single source sample, sequenced in a study of a mutant IDH1 vaccine in newly diagnosed glioma. Antigens for these TCRs are unknown. The protocol was immunoSEQ multiplex PCR, while the TCRdb copy is restricted to in-frame clones and leaves out a portion. The sample holds about 42,000 clones, 83% seen once. As for time point: week 35, safety follow-up. Vaccinated patients received 300 ug of mutant IDH1 20-mer peptide per dose, with topical imiquimod. Source: PBMCs, taken from a glioma patient whose treatment included an IDH1 peptide vaccine. The receptors were gathered from a woman in her forties or fifties with glioma.

This chain uses TRBV5-1 with TRBJ2-3, with 7 nucleotides matching TRBD2. Germline V CDR1 and CDR2: SGHRS, YFSETQ. The ends lost 4 bases at V and 0 bases at J; junction bases unmatched: 11. This CDR3 has 17 residues. The CDR3 DNA sequence: TGCGCCAGCAGCGAGGTCGGGGGGTGGCCTAGCACAGATACGCAGTATTTT. Residues: CASSEVGGWPSTDTQYF.

The chain carries TRBV7-9 and TRBJ2-6; unclear D gene. V was trimmed by 3 bases and J by 0 bases, leaving 3 bases between them. In germline, CDR1 is SEHNR, CDR2 FQNEAQ (reference sequence). The CDR3 is 14 amino acids. In DNA form, the CDR3 reads TGTGCCAGCAGCTTGGGCTCTGGGGCCAACGTCCTGACTTTC. Its protein is CASSLGSGANVLTF.